The clone carrying this TCR beta chain was observed a single time. The ends lost 6 bases at V and 3 bases at J; junction bases unmatched: 7. The CDR3 runs 15 residues. The germline V gene has CDR1 LNHDA and CDR2 SQIVND (reference sequence). These data originate in a study of control samples from healthy donors and cancer patients. The method was immunoSEQ multiplex PCR; TCRdb's version includes in-frame clones alone and lacks a portion of them. The sample contains some 200,000 clones, around 93% of which appear only once. Input material: blood. The receptor was isolated from a man in his late teens or twenties in good health. The chain links TRBV19 to TRBJ2-7; 11 bases align to TRBD2. CDR3 protein: CASSGGGLAGYEQYF. Written as DNA, the CDR3 is TGTGCCAGTAGCGGAGGCGGACTAGCGGGCTACGAGCAGTACTTC.